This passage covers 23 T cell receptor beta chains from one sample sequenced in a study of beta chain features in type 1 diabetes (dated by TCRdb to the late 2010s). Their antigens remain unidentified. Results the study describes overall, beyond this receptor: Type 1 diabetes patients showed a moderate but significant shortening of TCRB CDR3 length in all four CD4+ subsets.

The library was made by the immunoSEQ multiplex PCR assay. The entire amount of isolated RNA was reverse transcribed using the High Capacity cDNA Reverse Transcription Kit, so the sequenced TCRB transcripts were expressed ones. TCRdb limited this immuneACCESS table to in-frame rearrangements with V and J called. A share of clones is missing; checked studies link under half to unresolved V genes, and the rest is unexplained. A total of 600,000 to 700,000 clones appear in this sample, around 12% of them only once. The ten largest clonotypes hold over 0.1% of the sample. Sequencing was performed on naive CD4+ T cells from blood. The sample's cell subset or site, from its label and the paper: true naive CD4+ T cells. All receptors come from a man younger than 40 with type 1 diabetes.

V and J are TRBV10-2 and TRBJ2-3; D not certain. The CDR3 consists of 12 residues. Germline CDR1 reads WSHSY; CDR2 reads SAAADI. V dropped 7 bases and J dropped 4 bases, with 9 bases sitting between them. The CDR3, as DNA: TGCGCCAGCACCCTAAGCTCAGATACGCAGTATTTT. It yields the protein CASTLSSDTQYF.

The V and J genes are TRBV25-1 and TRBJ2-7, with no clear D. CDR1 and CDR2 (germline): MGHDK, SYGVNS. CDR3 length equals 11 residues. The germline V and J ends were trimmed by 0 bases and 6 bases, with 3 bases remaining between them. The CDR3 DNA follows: TGTGCCAGCAGTGAATACCGCGAGCAGTACTTC. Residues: CASSEYREQYF.

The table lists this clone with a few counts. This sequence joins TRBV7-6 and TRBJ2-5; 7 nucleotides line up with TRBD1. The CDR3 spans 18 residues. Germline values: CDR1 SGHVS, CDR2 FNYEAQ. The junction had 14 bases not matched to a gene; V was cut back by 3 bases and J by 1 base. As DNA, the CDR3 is TGTGCCAGCAGCTTTCAACAGCTAGGGGGCCTGAGCCAAGAGACCCAGTACTTC. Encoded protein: CASSFQQLGGLSQETQYF.

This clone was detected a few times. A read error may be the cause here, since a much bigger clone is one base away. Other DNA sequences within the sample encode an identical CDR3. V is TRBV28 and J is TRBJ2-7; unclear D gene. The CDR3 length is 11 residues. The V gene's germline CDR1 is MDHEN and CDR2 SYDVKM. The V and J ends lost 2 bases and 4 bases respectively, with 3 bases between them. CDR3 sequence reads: CASSLGYEQYF. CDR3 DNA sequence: TGTGCCAGCAGTTTAGGGTACGAGCAGTACTTC.

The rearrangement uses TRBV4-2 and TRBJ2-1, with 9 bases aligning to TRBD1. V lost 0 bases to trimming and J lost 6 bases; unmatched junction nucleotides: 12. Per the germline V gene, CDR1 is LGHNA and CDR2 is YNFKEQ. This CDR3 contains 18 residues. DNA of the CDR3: TGTGCCAGCAGCCAAGAGGGACAGGGTAGTGTGATGAGCAATGAGCAGTTCTTC. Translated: CASSQEGQGSVMSNEQFF.

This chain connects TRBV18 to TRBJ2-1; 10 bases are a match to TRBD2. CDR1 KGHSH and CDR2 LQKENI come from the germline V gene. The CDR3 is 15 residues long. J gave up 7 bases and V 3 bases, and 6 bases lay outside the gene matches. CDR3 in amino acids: CASSPALAGWNEQFF. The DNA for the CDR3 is TGTGCCAGCTCACCGGCACTAGCGGGGTGGAATGAGCAGTTCTTC.

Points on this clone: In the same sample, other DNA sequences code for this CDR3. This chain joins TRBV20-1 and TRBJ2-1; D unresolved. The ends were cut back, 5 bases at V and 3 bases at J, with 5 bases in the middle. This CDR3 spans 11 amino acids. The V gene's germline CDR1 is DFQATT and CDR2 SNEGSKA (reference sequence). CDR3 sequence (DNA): TGCAGTGCTCCAATCTACAATGAGCAGTTCTTC. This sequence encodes CSAPIYNEQFF.

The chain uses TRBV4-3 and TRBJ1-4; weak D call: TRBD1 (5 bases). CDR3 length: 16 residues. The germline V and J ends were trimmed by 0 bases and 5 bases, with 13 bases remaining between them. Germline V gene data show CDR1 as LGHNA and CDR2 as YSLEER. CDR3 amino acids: CASSQDRGRVNEKLFF. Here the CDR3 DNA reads TGCGCCAGCAGCCAAGATAGGGGCAGGGTGAATGAAAAACTGTTTTTT.

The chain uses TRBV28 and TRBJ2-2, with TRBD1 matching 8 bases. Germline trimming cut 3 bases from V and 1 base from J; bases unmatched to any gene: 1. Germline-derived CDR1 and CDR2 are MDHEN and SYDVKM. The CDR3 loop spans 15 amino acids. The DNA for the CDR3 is TGTGCCAGCAGTTTTGGGACAGGGAACACCGGGGAGCTGTTTTTT. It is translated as CASSFGTGNTGELFF.

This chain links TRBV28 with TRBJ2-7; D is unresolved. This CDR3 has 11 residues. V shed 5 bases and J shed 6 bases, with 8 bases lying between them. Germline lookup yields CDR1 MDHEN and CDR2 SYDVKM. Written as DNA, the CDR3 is TGTGCCAGCAGTCTTTACCCCGAGCAGTACTTC. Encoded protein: CASSLYPEQYF.

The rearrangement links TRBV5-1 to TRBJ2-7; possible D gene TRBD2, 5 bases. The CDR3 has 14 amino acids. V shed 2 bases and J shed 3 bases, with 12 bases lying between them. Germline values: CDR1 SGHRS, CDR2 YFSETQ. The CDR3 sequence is CASSLAREHYEQYF. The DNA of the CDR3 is TGCGCCAGCAGCTTAGCTCGGGAACACTACGAGCAGTACTTC.

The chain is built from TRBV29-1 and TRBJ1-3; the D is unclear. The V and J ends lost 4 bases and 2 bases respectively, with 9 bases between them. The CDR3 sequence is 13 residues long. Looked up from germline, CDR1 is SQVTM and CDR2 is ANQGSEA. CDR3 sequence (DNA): TGCAGCGTTGCCCTTCGGGCTGGAAACACCATATATTTT. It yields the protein CSVALRAGNTIYF. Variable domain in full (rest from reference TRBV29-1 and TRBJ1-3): SAVISQKPSRDICQRGTSLTIQCQVDSQVTMMFWYRQQPGQSLTLIATANQGSEATYESGFVIDKFPISRPNLTFSTLTVSNMSPEDSSIYLCSVALRAGNTIYFGEGSWLTVV.

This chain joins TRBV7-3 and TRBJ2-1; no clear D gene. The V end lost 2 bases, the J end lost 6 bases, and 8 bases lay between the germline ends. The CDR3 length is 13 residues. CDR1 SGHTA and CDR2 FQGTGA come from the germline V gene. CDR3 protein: CASSLGGSNEQFF. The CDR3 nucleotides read TGTGCCAGCAGCTTAGGCGGTAGCAATGAGCAGTTCTTC.

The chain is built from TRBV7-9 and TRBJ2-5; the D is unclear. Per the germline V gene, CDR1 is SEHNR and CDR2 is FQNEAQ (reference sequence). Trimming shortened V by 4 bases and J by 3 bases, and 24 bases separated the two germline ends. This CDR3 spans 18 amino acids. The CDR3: CASSSSRGLGTAKETQYF. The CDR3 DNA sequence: TGTGCCAGCAGCTCCTCCCGAGGCTTGGGAACAGCTAAAGAGACCCAGTACTTC. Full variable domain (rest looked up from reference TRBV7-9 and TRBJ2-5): DTGVSQNPRHKITKRGQNVTFRCDPISEHNRLYWYRQTLGQGPEFLTYFQNEAQLEKSRLLSDRFSAERPKGSFSTLEIQRTEQGDSAMYLCASSSSRGLGTAKETQYFGPGTRLLVL.

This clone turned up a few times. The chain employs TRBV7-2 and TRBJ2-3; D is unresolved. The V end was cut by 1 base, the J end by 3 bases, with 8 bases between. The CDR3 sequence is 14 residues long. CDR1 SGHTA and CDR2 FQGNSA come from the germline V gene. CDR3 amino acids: CASSLGFTTDTQYF. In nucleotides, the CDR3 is TGTGCCAGCAGCTTAGGCTTTACGACAGATACGCAGTATTTT.

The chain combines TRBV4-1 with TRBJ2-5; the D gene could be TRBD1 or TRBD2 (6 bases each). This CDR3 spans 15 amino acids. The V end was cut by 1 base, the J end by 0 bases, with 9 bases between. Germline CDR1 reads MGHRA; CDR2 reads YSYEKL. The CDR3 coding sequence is TGCGCCAGCAGCCAAGGGGGGGCGTACCAAGAGACCCAGTACTTC. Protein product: CASSQGGAYQETQYF.

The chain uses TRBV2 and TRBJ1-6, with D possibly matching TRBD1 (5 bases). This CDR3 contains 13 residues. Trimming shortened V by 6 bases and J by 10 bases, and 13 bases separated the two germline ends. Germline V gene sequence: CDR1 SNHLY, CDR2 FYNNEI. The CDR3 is CASSPTVNSPLHF. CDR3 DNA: TGTGCCAGCAGCCCGACAGTTAACTCACCCCTCCACTTT.

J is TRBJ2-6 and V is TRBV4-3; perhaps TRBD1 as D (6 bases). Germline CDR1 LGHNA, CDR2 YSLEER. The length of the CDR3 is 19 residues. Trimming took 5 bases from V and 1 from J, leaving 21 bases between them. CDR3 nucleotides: TGCGCCAGCAGCTCAAGAGTATCAGGGGTTGGGTCTGGGGCCAACGTCCTGACTTTC. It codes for CASSSRVSGVGSGANVLTF.

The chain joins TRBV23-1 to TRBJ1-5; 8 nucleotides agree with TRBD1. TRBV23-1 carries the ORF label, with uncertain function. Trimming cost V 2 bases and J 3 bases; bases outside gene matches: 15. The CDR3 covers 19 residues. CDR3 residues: CASSQIEWQGAPDNQPQHF. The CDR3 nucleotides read TGCGCCAGCAGTCAAATCGAATGGCAGGGGGCGCCGGACAATCAGCCCCAGCATTTT.

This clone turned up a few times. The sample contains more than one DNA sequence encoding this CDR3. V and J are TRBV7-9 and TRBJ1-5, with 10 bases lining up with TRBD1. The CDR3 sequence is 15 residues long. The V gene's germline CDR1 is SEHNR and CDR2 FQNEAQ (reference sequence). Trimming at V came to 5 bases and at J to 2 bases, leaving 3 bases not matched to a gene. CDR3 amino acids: CASSPTGGGNQPQHF. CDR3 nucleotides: TGTGCCAGCAGCCCGACAGGGGGCGGCAATCAGCCCCAGCATTTT.

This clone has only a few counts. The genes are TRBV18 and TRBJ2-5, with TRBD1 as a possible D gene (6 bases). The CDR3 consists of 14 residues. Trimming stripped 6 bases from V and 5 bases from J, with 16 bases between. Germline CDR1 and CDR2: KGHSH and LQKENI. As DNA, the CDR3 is TGTGCCAGCTCTAGGACAGCGACTCGCGAGACCCAGTACTTC. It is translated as CASSRTATRETQYF.

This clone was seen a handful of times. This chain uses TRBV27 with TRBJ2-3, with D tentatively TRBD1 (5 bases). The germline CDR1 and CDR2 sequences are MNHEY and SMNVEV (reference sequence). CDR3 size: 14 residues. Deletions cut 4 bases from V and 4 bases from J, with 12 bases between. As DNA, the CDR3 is TGTGCCAGCAGTTGGGGCCGGGTCTCAGATACGCAGTATTTT. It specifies CASSWGRVSDTQYF.

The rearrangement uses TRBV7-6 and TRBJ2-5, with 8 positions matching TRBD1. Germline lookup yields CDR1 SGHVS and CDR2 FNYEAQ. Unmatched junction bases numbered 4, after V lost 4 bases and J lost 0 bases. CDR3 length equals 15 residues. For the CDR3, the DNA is TGTGCCAGCAGCTCCAACAGGGGGTACCAAGAGACCCAGTACTTC. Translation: CASSSNRGYQETQYF.